This TCR beta chain is from a study of CD8+CD57+ T cells in acquired aplastic anemia. Turning to the study itself: Isolated CD4+ and CD8+ cells, once sorted, yielded DNA averaging around 3.3 ug. Healthy donor CD4+ cell samples had a mean of around 10 million reads.

This clonotype showed up just once. The antigen is unknown. Findings of the study overall: Patients and controls turned out to have roughly 31 CD8+ CDR3 sequences in common. Patients versus controls showed no significant CD8+ Simpson's diversity difference.

It was genomic DNA that served as the template for profiling TCR beta VDJ and CDR3. TCRdb re-called the reads through MiXCR, storing one row per CDR3 protein. The sample includes fewer than 200,000 distinct CDR3 sequences, around 40% of them seen just once. The CDR3 is made up of 14 amino acids. The V gene's germline CDR1 is DFQATT and CDR2 SNEGSKA (reference sequence). The V segment lost 6 bases and the J segment 10 bases; nucleotides outside the gene matches: 8. The TCR was taken from a human donor in good health. The chain recombines TRBV20-1 with TRBJ1-6; 11 bases align to TRBD1. The sequencing sample was made of sorted CD4+, CD8+, or CD8+CD57+ T cells (not recorded which) from PBMCs. In DNA form, the CDR3 reads TGCAGTGCGCTTACCGGGACAGGGGGGTCACCCCTCCACTTT. Its translation is CSALTGTGGSPLHF.